Listed below are T cell receptor beta chains from one sample, sequenced in a study of technical replicates of blood from several donors. Repertoires were generated with immunoSEQ multiplex PCR, while TCRdb's copy carries only in-frame clones and drops some. The sample lists 80,000 to 85,000 clones, around nine tenths occurring once. Specimen: T cells isolated from PBMCs. Receptors were obtained from a human donor in good health. Both conserved end residues are part of each CDR3. D genes are given only for firm matches. Not all rows give a size; the values are once, few, many and, for expanded clones, a class.

TRBJ1-4 NA 17 TRBV15 NA TGTGCCACCAGCAGACTCCACGCGGGACGGTTAAATGAAAAACTGTTTTTT CATSRLHAGRLNEKLFF
TRBJ2-1 NA 16 TRBV7-9 TRBD2 TGTGCCAGCAGCTTTAATGGGTCGCTAGCGGAACGGGAGCAGTTCTTC CASSFNGSLAEREQFF
TRBJ1-2 NA 13 TRBV4-2 NA TGTGCCAGCAGCCAAGATTACGGGGATGGCTACACCTTC CASSQDYGDGYTF
TRBJ1-2 NA 12 TRBV10-2 NA TGCGCCAGCGCTATAAGACAGGACGGCTACACCTTC CASAIRQDGYTF
TRBJ2-2 NA 15 TRBV27 NA TGTGCCAGCACCCTCTGGGGGGAATCCACCGGGGAGCTGTTTTTT CASTLWGESTGELFF
TRBJ2-1 NA 15 TRBV15 TRBD2 TGTGCCACCAGCAGAGATCTAGCGGGAGGTCATGAGCAGTTCTTC CATSRDLAGGHEQFF
TRBJ2-7 NA 11 TRBV29-1 NA TGCAGCGGAACAGACGCCTACGAGCAGTACTTC CSGTDAYEQYF
TRBJ2-5 NA 14 TRBV7-8 NA TGTGCCAGCAGCATGGGCCTGTACCAAGAGACCCAGTACTTC CASSMGLYQETQYF
TRBJ2-5 NA 16 TRBV11-3 TRBD2 TGTGCCAGCAGCACCTGGACTAGCGGGTACCAAGAGACCCAGTACTTC CASSTWTSGYQETQYF
TRBJ2-3 NA 15 TRBV9 TRBD2 TGTGCCAGCAGCGTTGTGAGCGGGAGGGCAGATACGCAGTATTTT CASSVVSGRADTQYF
TRBJ2-7 NA 14 TRBV6-1 TRBD1 TGTGCCAGCAGTGCAGGGGGAAGTAACAACGAGCAGTACTTC CASSAGGSNNEQYF
TRBJ2-1 NA 14 TRBV9 TRBD2 TGTGCCAGCAGCGTCGGCGGGAGCCCCAATGAGCAGTTCTTC CASSVGGSPNEQFF
TRBJ2-3 NA 15 TRBV6-1 TRBD2 TGTGCCAGCAGTGAAGGGCGGGAGATAGTAGATACGCAGTATTTT CASSEGREIVDTQYF
TRBJ2-7 NA 14 TRBV7-9 TRBD2 TGTGCCAGCAGCATGACTAGCGGTCCCTACGAGCAGTACTTC CASSMTSGPYEQYF
TRBJ2-7 once 16 TRBV11-2 TRBD1 TGTGCCAGCAGCTTAGAACAGGGGTTTTGGCCCTACGAGCAGTACTTC CASSLEQGFWPYEQYF
TRBJ1-5 few 13 TRBV10-1 NA TGCGCCAGCAGTGAGGCGGGCAATCAGCCCCAGCATTTT CASSEAGNQPQHF
TRBJ1-2 NA 11 TRBV30 NA TGTGCCTCCAGTCCTTTTGATGGCTACACCTTC CASSPFDGYTF
TRBJ1-5 NA 15 TRBV7-8 NA TGTGCCAGCAGCTTATATGTACAGGTGAATCAGCCCCAGCATTTT CASSLYVQVNQPQHF
TRBJ1-4 NA 15 TRBV19 NA TGTGCCAGTAGTCCTTCCAGGATCCGTCCGGAAAAACTGTTTTTT CASSPSRIRPEKLFF
TRBJ1-1 NA 13 TRBV19 TRBD1 TGTGCCACCCTAGGACAGGGATCAACTGAAGCTTTCTTT CATLGQGSTEAFF
TRBJ2-6 NA 8 TRBV6-4 NA TGTGCCAGCAGTGACTGGACATGG CASSDWTW
TRBJ1-2 once 13 TRBV9 NA TGTGCCAGCACTAATACAGGGATAGGTGGCTACACCTTC CASTNTGIGGYTF
TRBJ2-7 NA 15 TRBV21-1 NA TGTGCCAGCAGTACTACGAGAAACGAGGCCTACGAGCAGTACTTC CASSTTRNEAYEQYF
TRBJ2-7 NA 15 TRBV5-4 NA TGTGCCAGCAGCTTGGAAGGGAGGGGGACCTACGAGCAGTACTTC CASSLEGRGTYEQYF
TRBJ2-1 NA 11 TRBV10-3 NA TGTGCCATCAGTGAGGAGGATGAGCAGTTCTTC CAISEEDEQFF
TRBJ2-5 NA 17 TRBV4-2 TRBD2 TGTGCCAGCAGCCAGGCATCTAGCGGAAATCCTCAAGAGACCCAGTACTTC CASSQASSGNPQETQYF
TRBJ2-1 NA 13 TRBV15 NA TGTGCCACCAGCCATCTACCCTACAATGAGCAGTTCTTC CATSHLPYNEQFF
TRBJ1-1 NA 16 TRBV9 NA TGTGCCAGCAGCGTTCCGGGGGACCTCATGAACACTGAAGCTTTCTTT CASSVPGDLMNTEAFF
TRBJ2-3 NA 17 TRBV27 TRBD2 TGTGCCAGCAGCAGGGGACTAGCGGGAGGAATTACAGATACGCAGTATTTT CASSRGLAGGITDTQYF
TRBJ1-1 few 13 TRBV30 TRBD1 TGTGCCTGCCGGACAGGGGAGTACACTGAAGCTTTCTTT CACRTGEYTEAFF
TRBJ2-1 NA 13 TRBV5-4 TRBD1 TGTGCCAGCAGCATAGACAGGGTCAATGAGCAGTTCTTC CASSIDRVNEQFF
TRBJ2-1 NA 15 TRBV10-3 TRBD1 TGTGCCATCAGTGGACAGGGCGGATACCACAATGAGCAGTTCTTC CAISGQGGYHNEQFF
TRBJ2-1 NA 17 TRBV28 NA TGTGCCAGCAGTCCTCGCGGGATGACAACCTCCTACAATGAGCAGTTCTTC CASSPRGMTTSYNEQFF
TRBJ2-5 NA 15 TRBV19 NA TGTGCCAGTAGTCGGGCGGGGCTGTACCAAGAGACCCAGTACTTC CASSRAGLYQETQYF
TRBJ2-1 NA 14 TRBV28 TRBD1 TGTGCCAGCAGTCTCAGGGGGATCCGGAATGAGCAGTTCTTC CASSLRGIRNEQFF
TRBJ1-2 NA 13 TRBV6-5 TRBD1 TGTGCCACCCTGGGACAGGGCGGCTATGGCTACACCTTC CATLGQGGYGYTF
TRBJ2-7 NA 11 TRBV7-9 NA TGTGCCAGCAGCTTAGGCCGGGAGCAGTACTTC CASSLGREQYF
TRBJ1-1 NA 18 TRBV28 NA TGTGCCAGCAGGTTCCAGGGCTTTCGGGGGGTGATGAACACTGAAGCTTTCTTT CASRFQGFRGVMNTEAFF
TRBJ1-5 NA 14 TRBV23-1 NA TGCGCCAGCAGTCGGGCAAGAAGCAATCAGCCCCAGCATTTT CASSRARSNQPQHF
TRBJ1-4 NA 17 TRBV7-9 NA TGTGCCAGCAGCTTCGATGGACAGATTGCAACTAATGAAAAACTGTTTTTT CASSFDGQIATNEKLFF
TRBJ2-7 NA 20 TRBV10-3 TRBD2 TGTGCCATCAGTGCCTCCTCCGGGACTAGCGGTCGGCATATTTTCTACGAGCAGTACTTC CAISASSGTSGRHIFYEQYF
TRBJ2-7 NA 14 TRBV9 NA TGTGCCAGCAGCCTAGAAAGCCCGGCCTACGAGCAGTACTTC CASSLESPAYEQYF
TRBJ2-7 NA 13 TRBV7-8 NA TGTGCCAGCAGCATCAGTACCCCCTACGAGCAGTACTTC CASSISTPYEQYF
TRBJ1-1 NA 13 TRBV19 TRBD1 TGTGCCAGTAGTATAGACGGGGACAGTCGGGCTTTCTTT CASSIDGDSRAFF
TRBJ2-1 NA 17 TRBV4-3 TRBD2 TGCGCCAGCAGCCAAGAAGGTAGCGGGAGTGTTTACAATGAGCAGTTCTTC CASSQEGSGSVYNEQFF
TRBJ1-5 NA 15 TRBV9 TRBD1 TGTGCCAGCAGCTCGGGACAGGTTTTTAATCAGCCCCAGCATTTT CASSSGQVFNQPQHF
TRBJ1-1 NA 12 TRBV18 NA TGTGCCAGCTCACCAGGGCTACATGAAGCTTTCTTT CASSPGLHEAFF
TRBJ2-5 NA 11 TRBV5-1 NA TGCGCCAGCAGCTTGCAGGAGACCCAGTACTTC CASSLQETQYF
TRBJ1-4 NA 14 TRBV7-8 NA TGTGCCAGCAGCTGGGGACTGCAAAATGAAAAACTGTTTTTT CASSWGLQNEKLFF
TRBJ1-2 NA 15 TRBV7-2 NA TGTGCCAGCAGGCAAACAGGGACGCGGGCCTATGGCTACACCTTC CASRQTGTRAYGYTF